The rows below give T cell receptor beta chains drawn from one sample of a study of shared clonotypes between healthy human individuals. TCRdb's table, derived via immunoSEQ multiplex PCR, lists solely in-frame clones and lacks some. The data show under 1,900,000 clones, approximately 98.5% seen once. Input material: naive CD4+ T cells sorted from blood. These receptors were collected from a man aged 25 to 45 in good health. The CDR3 runs from the conserved cysteine through the conserved F or W. Fields, in order: D gene, J gene, CDR3 length, clone size, V gene, CDR3 protein, CDR3 DNA. The D gene is left open where the match is weak. Part of the rows lack a size; the others show once, few, many or a class for expanded clones.

d_call: NA
j_call: TRBJ2-1
cdr3_length: 13
clone_size: NA
v_call: TRBV2
cdr3_aa: CASSNTGFEEQFF
cdr3_nt: TGTGCCAGCAGTAACACAGGGTTCGAAGAGCAGTTCTTC

d_call: NA
j_call: TRBJ1-3
cdr3_length: 14
clone_size: NA
v_call: TRBV28
cdr3_aa: CASRIGNSGNTIYF
cdr3_nt: TGTGCCAGCAGAATCGGGAACTCTGGAAACACCATATATTTT

d_call: TRBD1
j_call: TRBJ2-1
cdr3_length: 16
clone_size: once
v_call: TRBV2
cdr3_aa: CASSEAIGGFYNEQFF
cdr3_nt: TGTGCCAGCAGTGAAGCGATAGGGGGCTTCTACAATGAGCAGTTCTTC

d_call: NA
j_call: TRBJ2-7
cdr3_length: 16
clone_size: NA
v_call: TRBV18
cdr3_aa: CASSPATGRRVYEQYF
cdr3_nt: TGTGCCAGCTCACCAGCGACAGGCCGGCGGGTTTACGAGCAGTACTTC

d_call: NA
j_call: TRBJ2-1
cdr3_length: 16
clone_size: NA
v_call: TRBV28
cdr3_aa: CASRTTRGAPISEQFF
cdr3_nt: TGTGCCAGCAGAACAACCAGGGGAGCACCTATTAGTGAGCAGTTCTTC

d_call: TRBD2
j_call: TRBJ2-5
cdr3_length: 15
clone_size: NA
v_call: TRBV7-2
cdr3_aa: CASSERTGGWETQYF
cdr3_nt: TGTGCCAGCAGCGAAAGAACGGGGGGTTGGGAGACCCAGTACTTC

d_call: NA
j_call: TRBJ2-7
cdr3_length: 10
clone_size: NA
v_call: TRBV6-1
cdr3_aa: CASAGYEQYF
cdr3_nt: TGTGCCAGCGCGGGATACGAGCAGTACTTC

d_call: NA
j_call: TRBJ2-7
cdr3_length: 13
clone_size: NA
v_call: TRBV25-1
cdr3_aa: CASRLTGSYEQYF
cdr3_nt: TGTGCCAGCAGACTTACGGGCTCCTACGAGCAGTACTTC

d_call: NA
j_call: TRBJ2-1
cdr3_length: 17
clone_size: NA
v_call: TRBV5-1
cdr3_aa: CASSLGFPVSSYNEQFF
cdr3_nt: TGCGCCAGCAGCTTGGGATTCCCAGTGAGCTCCTACAATGAGCAGTTCTTC

d_call: NA
j_call: TRBJ2-6
cdr3_length: 18
clone_size: NA
v_call: TRBV5-1
cdr3_aa: CASSLAPLATSGANVLTF
cdr3_nt: TGCGCCAGCAGCTTGGCCCCTCTAGCAACCTCTGGGGCCAACGTCCTGACTTTC

d_call: NA
j_call: TRBJ2-3
cdr3_length: 12
clone_size: NA
v_call: TRBV5-1
cdr3_aa: CASSVRGDTQYF
cdr3_nt: TGCGCCAGCAGCGTCCGGGGCGATACGCAGTATTTT

d_call: TRBD1
j_call: TRBJ2-7
cdr3_length: 15
clone_size: NA
v_call: TRBV19
cdr3_aa: CASSMGQGSPMEQYF
cdr3_nt: TGTGCCAGTAGTATGGGACAGGGGTCCCCTATGGAGCAGTACTTC

d_call: TRBD2
j_call: TRBJ2-1
cdr3_length: 13
clone_size: NA
v_call: TRBV2
cdr3_aa: CATAGDSYNEQFF
cdr3_nt: TGTGCCACGGCGGGAGACTCCTACAATGAGCAGTTCTTC

d_call: TRBD1
j_call: TRBJ2-7
cdr3_length: 13
clone_size: NA
v_call: TRBV28
cdr3_aa: CASSGWTGYEQYF
cdr3_nt: TGTGCCAGCAGTGGATGGACAGGCTACGAGCAGTACTTC

d_call: TRBD1
j_call: TRBJ2-7
cdr3_length: 15
clone_size: once
v_call: TRBV27
cdr3_aa: CASSLRQGGTYEQYF
cdr3_nt: TGTGCCAGCAGTTTACGACAGGGGGGGACCTACGAGCAGTACTTC

d_call: NA
j_call: TRBJ2-7
cdr3_length: 14
clone_size: NA
v_call: TRBV5-5
cdr3_aa: CATGRDGSSYEQYF
cdr3_nt: TGTGCCACCGGCCGGGACGGAAGCTCCTACGAGCAGTACTTC

d_call: NA
j_call: TRBJ1-1
cdr3_length: 16
clone_size: NA
v_call: TRBV7-9
cdr3_aa: CASSLLLAEGPPEAFF
cdr3_nt: TGTGCCAGCAGCTTATTGCTAGCGGAGGGCCCCCCTGAAGCTTTCTTT

d_call: NA
j_call: TRBJ2-1
cdr3_length: 14
clone_size: once
v_call: TRBV5-4
cdr3_aa: CASSPQGPNNEQFF
cdr3_nt: TGTGCCAGCAGCCCCCAAGGACCCAACAATGAGCAGTTCTTC

d_call: NA
j_call: TRBJ2-2
cdr3_length: 16
clone_size: NA
v_call: TRBV11-2
cdr3_aa: CASSNPPGRRSGELFF
cdr3_nt: TGTGCCAGCAGCAACCCCCCGGGACGTAGGAGCGGGGAGCTGTTTTTT

d_call: NA
j_call: TRBJ2-5
cdr3_length: 13
clone_size: NA
v_call: TRBV5-5
cdr3_aa: CASSRDRDETQYF
cdr3_nt: TGTGCCAGCAGCCGAGACAGAGACGAGACCCAGTACTTC

d_call: TRBD1
j_call: TRBJ1-3
cdr3_length: 14
clone_size: NA
v_call: TRBV19
cdr3_aa: CASRSTGVGNTIYF
cdr3_nt: TGTGCCAGTAGGAGTACAGGGGTCGGAAACACCATATATTTT

d_call: NA
j_call: TRBJ2-2
cdr3_length: 15
clone_size: NA
v_call: TRBV11-2
cdr3_aa: CASSPFSLGTGELFF
cdr3_nt: TGTGCCAGCAGCCCCTTCAGCCTGGGGACCGGGGAGCTGTTTTTT

d_call: NA
j_call: TRBJ2-1
cdr3_length: 19
clone_size: NA
v_call: TRBV9
cdr3_aa: CASSVFPGSLKNSYNEQFF
cdr3_nt: TGTGCCAGCAGCGTGTTTCCGGGATCCCTTAAGAACTCCTACAATGAGCAGTTCTTC

d_call: NA
j_call: TRBJ2-7
cdr3_length: 14
clone_size: once
v_call: TRBV5-1
cdr3_aa: CASSLVPGAGEQYF
cdr3_nt: TGCGCCAGCAGCTTGGTTCCGGGGGCGGGCGAGCAGTACTTC

d_call: NA
j_call: TRBJ2-1
cdr3_length: 16
clone_size: NA
v_call: TRBV7-2
cdr3_aa: CASSLSAPSSYNEQFF
cdr3_nt: TGTGCCAGCAGCTTATCCGCGCCTAGCTCCTACAATGAGCAGTTCTTC

d_call: NA
j_call: TRBJ1-5
cdr3_length: 12
clone_size: NA
v_call: TRBV6-6
cdr3_aa: CASSYGHQPQHF
cdr3_nt: TGTGCCAGCAGTTACGGCCATCAGCCCCAGCATTTT

d_call: TRBD2
j_call: TRBJ2-2
cdr3_length: 16
clone_size: NA
v_call: TRBV7-4
cdr3_aa: CASSGLGGRAPGELFF
cdr3_nt: TGTGCCAGCAGCGGCCTTGGCGGGAGGGCCCCTGGGGAGCTGTTTTTT

d_call: NA
j_call: TRBJ2-7
cdr3_length: 13
clone_size: NA
v_call: TRBV10-1
cdr3_aa: CASSDRIGYEQYF
cdr3_nt: TGCGCCAGCAGTGACCGCATTGGCTACGAGCAGTACTTC

d_call: NA
j_call: TRBJ2-2
cdr3_length: 16
clone_size: NA
v_call: TRBV19
cdr3_aa: CASSQTGHANTGELFF
cdr3_nt: TGTGCCAGTAGCCAAACAGGCCACGCGAACACCGGGGAGCTGTTTTTT

d_call: NA
j_call: TRBJ2-7
cdr3_length: 15
clone_size: once
v_call: TRBV7-2
cdr3_aa: CASSLIAPSSYEQYF
cdr3_nt: TGTGCCAGCAGCTTGATAGCGCCTAGCTCCTACGAGCAGTACTTC

d_call: TRBD2
j_call: TRBJ2-1
cdr3_length: 15
clone_size: NA
v_call: TRBV5-1
cdr3_aa: CASSLDGAGGDEQFF
cdr3_nt: TGCGCCAGCAGCTTGGATGGGGCGGGAGGGGATGAGCAGTTCTTC

d_call: NA
j_call: TRBJ1-1
cdr3_length: 14
clone_size: NA
v_call: TRBV19
cdr3_aa: CASSIPDRNTEAFF
cdr3_nt: TGTGCCAGTAGTATCCCGGACAGGAACACTGAAGCTTTCTTT

d_call: NA
j_call: TRBJ2-7
cdr3_length: 15
clone_size: NA
v_call: TRBV28
cdr3_aa: CASTDSPGTPYEQYF
cdr3_nt: TGTGCCAGCACCGATTCTCCGGGAACCCCCTACGAGCAGTACTTC

d_call: NA
j_call: TRBJ2-6
cdr3_length: 14
clone_size: NA
v_call: TRBV19
cdr3_aa: CASSIESGANVLTF
cdr3_nt: TGTGCCAGTAGTATAGAATCTGGGGCCAACGTCCTGACTTTC

d_call: NA
j_call: TRBJ1-2
cdr3_length: 14
clone_size: NA
v_call: TRBV15
cdr3_aa: CATSSVQGVYGYTF
cdr3_nt: TGTGCCACCAGCAGTGTACAGGGCGTCTATGGCTACACCTTC

d_call: NA
j_call: TRBJ2-6
cdr3_length: 16
clone_size: NA
v_call: TRBV2
cdr3_aa: CATTGDSYSGANVLTF
cdr3_nt: TGTGCCACCACGGGAGATAGCTACTCTGGGGCCAACGTCCTGACTTTC

d_call: NA
j_call: TRBJ2-3
cdr3_length: 14
clone_size: NA
v_call: TRBV7-8
cdr3_aa: CASSLEGFTDTQYF
cdr3_nt: TGTGCCAGCAGCTTGGAGGGGTTCACAGATACGCAGTATTTT

d_call: TRBD2
j_call: TRBJ2-7
cdr3_length: 18
clone_size: NA
v_call: TRBV7-2
cdr3_aa: CASSLGGGWGTRAYEQYF
cdr3_nt: TGTGCCAGCAGCTTAGGCGGCGGGTGGGGGACTAGAGCCTACGAGCAGTACTTC

d_call: NA
j_call: TRBJ2-1
cdr3_length: 15
clone_size: NA
v_call: TRBV9
cdr3_aa: CASSVSSALYNEQFF
cdr3_nt: TGTGCCAGCAGCGTGAGTAGCGCCTTATACAATGAGCAGTTCTTC

d_call: NA
j_call: TRBJ2-7
cdr3_length: 12
clone_size: NA
v_call: TRBV5-6
cdr3_aa: CASSLPAYEQYF
cdr3_nt: TGTGCCAGCAGCTTGCCTGCCTACGAGCAGTACTTC

d_call: TRBD2
j_call: TRBJ2-1
cdr3_length: 16
clone_size: NA
v_call: TRBV18
cdr3_aa: CASSPPSGSSYNEQFF
cdr3_nt: TGTGCCAGCTCACCGCCTAGCGGGAGCAGCTACAATGAGCAGTTCTTC

d_call: NA
j_call: TRBJ2-7
cdr3_length: 13
clone_size: NA
v_call: TRBV2
cdr3_aa: CASNRGPRYEQYF
cdr3_nt: TGTGCCAGCAACCGTGGACCGCGCTACGAGCAGTACTTC

d_call: NA
j_call: TRBJ2-1
cdr3_length: 15
clone_size: NA
v_call: TRBV4-1
cdr3_aa: CASSQDGIAYNEQFF
cdr3_nt: TGCGCCAGCAGCCAAGATGGGATTGCCTACAATGAGCAGTTCTTC

d_call: TRBD2
j_call: TRBJ2-7
cdr3_length: 16
clone_size: NA
v_call: TRBV5-4
cdr3_aa: CASSPGGGARSYEQYF
cdr3_nt: TGTGCCAGCAGCCCGGGGGGAGGGGCCAGGTCCTACGAGCAGTACTTC

d_call: NA
j_call: TRBJ2-7
cdr3_length: 16
clone_size: NA
v_call: TRBV5-1
cdr3_aa: CASSLALSEGWDEQYF
cdr3_nt: TGCGCCAGCAGCTTGGCCTTGAGCGAGGGCTGGGACGAGCAGTACTTC

d_call: TRBD2
j_call: TRBJ2-1
cdr3_length: 17
clone_size: NA
v_call: TRBV7-2
cdr3_aa: CASSLGLAGVSPNEQFF
cdr3_nt: TGTGCCAGCAGCTTAGGTCTAGCGGGAGTATCCCCCAATGAGCAGTTCTTC

d_call: TRBD1
j_call: TRBJ2-7
cdr3_length: 15
clone_size: once
v_call: TRBV7-2
cdr3_aa: CASSEQGGSYGEQYF
cdr3_nt: TGTGCCAGCAGCGAGCAAGGGGGCTCTTACGGCGAGCAGTACTTC

d_call: TRBD1
j_call: TRBJ2-3
cdr3_length: 17
clone_size: NA
v_call: TRBV5-1
cdr3_aa: CASSLRTGASRTDTQYF
cdr3_nt: TGCGCCAGCAGCTTGCGCACAGGGGCATCTCGCACAGATACGCAGTATTTT

d_call: NA
j_call: TRBJ2-2
cdr3_length: 14
clone_size: NA
v_call: TRBV5-5
cdr3_aa: CASSLDPGSGELFF
cdr3_nt: TGTGCCAGCAGCTTGGATCCAGGGTCCGGGGAGCTGTTTTTT

d_call: NA
j_call: TRBJ1-5
cdr3_length: 16
clone_size: NA
v_call: TRBV11-2
cdr3_aa: CASSLGQFYSNQPQHF
cdr3_nt: TGTGCCAGCAGCTTAGGACAGTTTTATAGCAATCAGCCCCAGCATTTT

d_call: NA
j_call: TRBJ2-7
cdr3_length: 14
clone_size: NA
v_call: TRBV5-4
cdr3_aa: CASSVGRGSYEQYF
cdr3_nt: TGTGCCAGCAGCGTAGGACGAGGCTCGTACGAGCAGTACTTC

d_call: TRBD1
j_call: TRBJ2-2
cdr3_length: 15
clone_size: few
v_call: TRBV18
cdr3_aa: CASSPGTGDTGELFF
cdr3_nt: TGTGCCAGCTCACCAGGGACAGGGGACACCGGGGAGCTGTTTTTT

d_call: TRBD1
j_call: TRBJ2-1
cdr3_length: 17
clone_size: NA
v_call: TRBV19
cdr3_aa: CASSTAKWDRVDNEQFF
cdr3_nt: TGTGCCAGTAGTACAGCTAAATGGGACAGGGTGGACAATGAGCAGTTCTTC

d_call: TRBD2
j_call: TRBJ2-3
cdr3_length: 14
clone_size: once
v_call: TRBV2
cdr3_aa: CASLAGSKTDTQYF
cdr3_nt: TGTGCCAGCCTAGCGGGTAGCAAGACAGATACGCAGTATTTT

d_call: NA
j_call: TRBJ2-7
cdr3_length: 12
clone_size: NA
v_call: TRBV2
cdr3_aa: CASVRGIYEQYF
cdr3_nt: TGTGCCAGCGTACGGGGGATTTACGAGCAGTACTTC